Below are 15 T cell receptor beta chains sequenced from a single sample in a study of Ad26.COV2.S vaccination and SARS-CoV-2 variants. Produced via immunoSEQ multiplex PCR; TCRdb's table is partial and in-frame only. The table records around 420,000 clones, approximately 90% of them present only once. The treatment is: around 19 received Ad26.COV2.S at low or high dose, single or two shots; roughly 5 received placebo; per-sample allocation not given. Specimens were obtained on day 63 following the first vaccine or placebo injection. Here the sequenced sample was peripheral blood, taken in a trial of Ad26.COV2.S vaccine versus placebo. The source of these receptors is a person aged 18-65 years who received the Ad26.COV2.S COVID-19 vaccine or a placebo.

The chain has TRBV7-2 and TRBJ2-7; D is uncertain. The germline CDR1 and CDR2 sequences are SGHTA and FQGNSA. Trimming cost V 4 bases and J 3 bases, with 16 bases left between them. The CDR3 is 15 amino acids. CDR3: CASSSPYSVIYEQYF. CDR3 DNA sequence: TGTGCCAGCAGCTCCCCATATTCGGTAATCTACGAGCAGTACTTC.

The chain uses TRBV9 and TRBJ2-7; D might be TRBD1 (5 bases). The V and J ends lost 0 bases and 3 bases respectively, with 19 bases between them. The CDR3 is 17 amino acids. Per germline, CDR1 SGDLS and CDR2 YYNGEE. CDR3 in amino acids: CASSVGGGDRVDYEQYF. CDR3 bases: TGTGCCAGCAGCGTAGGGGGCGGCGACAGAGTTGACTACGAGCAGTACTTC.

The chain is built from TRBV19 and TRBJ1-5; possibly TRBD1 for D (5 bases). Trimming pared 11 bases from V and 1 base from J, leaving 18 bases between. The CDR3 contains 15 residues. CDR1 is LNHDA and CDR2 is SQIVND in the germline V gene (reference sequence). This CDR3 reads CACMLGGRSNQPQHF. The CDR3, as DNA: TGTGCCTGTATGTTGGGGGGAAGGAGCAATCAGCCCCAGCATTTT.

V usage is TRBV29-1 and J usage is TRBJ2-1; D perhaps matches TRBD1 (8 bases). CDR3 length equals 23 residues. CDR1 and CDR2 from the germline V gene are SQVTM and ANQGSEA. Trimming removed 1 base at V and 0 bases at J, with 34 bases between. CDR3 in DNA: TGCAGCGTTGAAGGTTATTCCCACAGGGGGGGGTCCACCGATATCTACTCCTACAATGAGCAGTTCTTC. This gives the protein CSVEGYSHRGGSTDIYSYNEQFF.

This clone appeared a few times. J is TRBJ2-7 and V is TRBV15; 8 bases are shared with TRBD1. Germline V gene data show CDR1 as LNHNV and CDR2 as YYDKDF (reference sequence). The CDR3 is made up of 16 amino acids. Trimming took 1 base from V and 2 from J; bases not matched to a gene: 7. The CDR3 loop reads CATSRGGSQGAYEQYF. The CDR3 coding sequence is TGTGCCACCAGCAGAGGGGGGTCACAGGGGGCCTACGAGCAGTACTTC.

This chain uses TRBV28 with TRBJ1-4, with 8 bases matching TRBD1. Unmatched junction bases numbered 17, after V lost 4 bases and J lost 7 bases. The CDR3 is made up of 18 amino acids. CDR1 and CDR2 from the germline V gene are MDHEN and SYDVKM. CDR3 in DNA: TGTGCCAGCAGTTCCCCCGGGACAGGACGCACTGCGAGTGAAAAACTGTTTTTT. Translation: CASSSPGTGRTASEKLFF.

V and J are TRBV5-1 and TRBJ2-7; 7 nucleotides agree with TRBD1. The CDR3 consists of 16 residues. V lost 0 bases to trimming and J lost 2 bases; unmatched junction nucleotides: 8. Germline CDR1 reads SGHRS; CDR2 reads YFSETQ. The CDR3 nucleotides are TGCGCCAGCAGCTTGGACCTTACAGGGGCGGCCTACGAGCAGTACTTC. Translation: CASSLDLTGAAYEQYF.

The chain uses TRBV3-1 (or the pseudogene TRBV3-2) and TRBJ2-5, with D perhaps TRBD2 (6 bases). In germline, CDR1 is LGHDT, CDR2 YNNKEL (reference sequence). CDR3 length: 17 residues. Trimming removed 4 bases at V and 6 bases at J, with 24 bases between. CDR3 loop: CASSLKIWRGHRQTQYF. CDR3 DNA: TGTGCCAGCAGCCTCAAGATATGGCGGGGCCACAGGCAGACCCAGTACTTC.

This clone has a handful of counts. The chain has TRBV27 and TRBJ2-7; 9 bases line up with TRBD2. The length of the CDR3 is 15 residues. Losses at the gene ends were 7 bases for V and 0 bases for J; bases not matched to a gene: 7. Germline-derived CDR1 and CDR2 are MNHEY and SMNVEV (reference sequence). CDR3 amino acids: CASIGSGGLSYEQYF. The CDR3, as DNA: TGTGCCAGCATCGGTAGCGGGGGTCTCTCCTACGAGCAGTACTTC.

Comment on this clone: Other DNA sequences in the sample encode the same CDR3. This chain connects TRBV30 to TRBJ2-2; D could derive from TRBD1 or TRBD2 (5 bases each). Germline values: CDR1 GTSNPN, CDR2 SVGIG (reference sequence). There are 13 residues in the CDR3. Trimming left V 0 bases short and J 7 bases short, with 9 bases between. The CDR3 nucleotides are TGTGCCTGGAGTGTGAGGGGTAACGGGGAGCTGTTTTTT. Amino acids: CAWSVRGNGELFF.

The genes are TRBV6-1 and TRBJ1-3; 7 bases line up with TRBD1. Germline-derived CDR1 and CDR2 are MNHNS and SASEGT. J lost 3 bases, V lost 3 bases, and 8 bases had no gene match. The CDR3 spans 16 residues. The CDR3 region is CASSDTQGEGGNTIYF. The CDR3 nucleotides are TGTGCCAGCAGTGACACCCAGGGGGAAGGTGGAAACACCATATATTTT.

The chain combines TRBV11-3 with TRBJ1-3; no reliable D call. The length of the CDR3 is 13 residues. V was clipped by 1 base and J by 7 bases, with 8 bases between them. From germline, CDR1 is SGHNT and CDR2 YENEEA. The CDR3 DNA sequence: TGTGCCAGCAGCTTAGGACCCCTCAACACCATATATTTT. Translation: CASSLGPLNTIYF.

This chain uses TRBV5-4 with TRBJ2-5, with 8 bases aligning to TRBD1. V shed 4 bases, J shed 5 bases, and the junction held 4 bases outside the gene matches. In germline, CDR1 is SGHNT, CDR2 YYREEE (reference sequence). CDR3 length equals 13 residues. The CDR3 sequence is CASSQTGVETQYF. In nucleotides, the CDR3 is TGTGCCAGCAGCCAGACAGGGGTTGAGACCCAGTACTTC.

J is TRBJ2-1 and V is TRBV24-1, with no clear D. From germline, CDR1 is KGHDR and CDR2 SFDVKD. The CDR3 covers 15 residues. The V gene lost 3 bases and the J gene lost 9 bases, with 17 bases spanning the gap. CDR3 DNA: TGTGCCACCAGTGATATAAGGGCCAACTGGGGTGAGCAGTTCTTC. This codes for CATSDIRANWGEQFF.

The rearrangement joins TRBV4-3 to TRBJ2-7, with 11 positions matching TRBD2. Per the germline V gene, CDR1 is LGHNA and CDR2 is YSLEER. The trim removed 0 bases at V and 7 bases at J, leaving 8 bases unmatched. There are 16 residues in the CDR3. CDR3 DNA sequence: TGCGCCAGCAGCCAAGATCACACTAGCGGGGGAAGGGAGCAGTACTTC. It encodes CASSQDHTSGGREQYF.